This T cell receptor beta chain is drawn from a study of T cells in Graves' hyperthyroidism and ophthalmopathy. Study observations and caveats: The model identified upcoming ophthalmopathy a median about six months ahead of onset. A model of 13 V-J pairs discriminated ophthalmopathy from stable hyperthyroidism.

This CDR3 contains 14 residues. The trim removed 6 bases at V and 6 bases at J, leaving 9 bases unmatched. Germline CDR1 and CDR2: SNHLY and FYNNEI. There were TCR beta CDR3 regions amplified from RNA transcripts. The TCR CDR3 first-round RT-PCR relied on the HTBI primer set. One entry per CDR3 protein, called by TCRdb with MiXCR from the multiplex PCR reads. The sample lists roughly 400,000 distinct CDR3 sequences; over 12% were seen once. This clonotype appeared a few times. As yet, its antigen is unknown. Sequenced: blood. The TCR originated in a man aged 50 to 59 with Graves' ophthalmopathy. The rearrangement links TRBV2 to TRBJ2-5; 8 nucleotides match TRBD1. The CDR3 here is CASRATGAVQTQYF. CDR3 DNA: TGTGCCAGCAGAGCGACAGGGGCGGTACAGACCCAGTACTTC.